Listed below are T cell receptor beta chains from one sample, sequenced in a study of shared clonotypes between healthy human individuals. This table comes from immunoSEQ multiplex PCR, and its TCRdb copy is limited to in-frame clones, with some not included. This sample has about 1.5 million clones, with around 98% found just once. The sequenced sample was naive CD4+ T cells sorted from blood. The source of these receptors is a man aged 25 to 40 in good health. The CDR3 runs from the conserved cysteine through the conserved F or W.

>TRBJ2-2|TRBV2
CASSTRQGTGELFF
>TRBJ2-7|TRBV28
CASTGGYEQYF
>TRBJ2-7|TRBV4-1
CASSHRSIGTSGQTYEQYF
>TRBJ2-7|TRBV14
CASSQEEGSGLATPGPYEQYF
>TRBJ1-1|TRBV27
CASSLWGTGGVNTEAFF
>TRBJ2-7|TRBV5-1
CASSLRAGTGYEQYF
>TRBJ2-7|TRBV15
CATSRASSYEQYF
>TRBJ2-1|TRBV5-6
CASSLEWTSGDNDYNEQFF
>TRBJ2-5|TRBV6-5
CASSYSIRLRGVTQYF
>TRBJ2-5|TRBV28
CASSLLGVVTQYF
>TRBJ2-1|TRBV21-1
CASSNPASSYNEQFF
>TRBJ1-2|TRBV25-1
CASSGHTVYGYTF
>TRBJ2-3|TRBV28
CASSSGLTQYF
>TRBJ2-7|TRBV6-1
CASSSSGFTYEQYF
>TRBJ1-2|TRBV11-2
CASRAAGRGRVYGYTF
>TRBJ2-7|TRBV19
CASSPGTAYEQYF
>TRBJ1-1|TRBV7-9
CASSFQGGTEAFF
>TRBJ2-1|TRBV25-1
CASRGLAGHNEQFF
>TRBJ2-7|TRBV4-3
CASSPHDRGDYEQYF
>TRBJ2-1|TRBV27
CASRPLRLEGQNEQFF
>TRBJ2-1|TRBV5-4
CASSRYRGSYNEQFF
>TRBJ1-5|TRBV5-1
CASSLGLGQGYSNQPQHF
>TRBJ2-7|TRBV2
CASSPLGPKEYF
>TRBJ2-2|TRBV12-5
CASGLSPGTGELFF
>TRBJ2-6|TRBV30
CAWTRGDLEANVLTF
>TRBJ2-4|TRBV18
CASSPLGLAGAGIQYF
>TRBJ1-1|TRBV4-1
CASSQDPPTGVGAFF
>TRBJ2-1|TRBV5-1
CASSLRFSNEQFF
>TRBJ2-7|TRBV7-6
CASSLLAVSYEQYF
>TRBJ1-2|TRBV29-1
CSVEEGNGYTF
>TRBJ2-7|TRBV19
CASSYSGLSYEQYF
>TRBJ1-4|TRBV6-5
CASSSTATGRNEKLFF
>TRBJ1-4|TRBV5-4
CASSFLPEINEKLFF
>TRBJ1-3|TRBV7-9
CASSEVGTDERNTIYF
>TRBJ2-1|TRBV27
CASTRRGTRPYNEQFF
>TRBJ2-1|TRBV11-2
CASSLSGGSSYNEQFF
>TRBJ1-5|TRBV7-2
CASSREEDPNQPQHF
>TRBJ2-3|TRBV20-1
CSASATDTQYF
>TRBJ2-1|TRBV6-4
CASKGGTYNEQFF
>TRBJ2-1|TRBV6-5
CASRPASLVNNEQFF
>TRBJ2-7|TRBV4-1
CASSRSGGLSSYEQYF
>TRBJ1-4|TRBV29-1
CSVVKAPATNEKLFF
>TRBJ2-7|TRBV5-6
CASSLPRLAGSYEQYF
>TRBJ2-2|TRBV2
CASTERGGSTGELFF
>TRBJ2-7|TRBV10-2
CASTWGASGIIYEQYF
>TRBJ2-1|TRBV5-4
CASSLGTSGRSSYNEQFF
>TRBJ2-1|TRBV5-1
CASSPPGRAGDEQFF
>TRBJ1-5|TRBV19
CATLGGNQPQHF